Below are 2 T cell receptor beta chains sequenced from a single sample in a study of control samples from healthy donors and cancer patients. Clones were sequenced by immunoSEQ multiplex PCR, and TCRdb holds only the in-frame ones, with some missing. The table includes fewer than 200,000 clones, 90% to 95% detected once. Sequenced sample: blood. The receptors derive from a woman in her fifties or sixties in good health.

The chain recombines TRBV9 with TRBJ2-3; 9 bases map to TRBD2. Germline CDR1 reads SGDLS; CDR2 reads YYNGEE. The CDR3 extends over 15 amino acids. V was clipped by 4 bases and J by 7 bases; unmatched bases: 10. The CDR3: CASSPAGLALNTQYF. Written as DNA, the CDR3 is TGTGCCAGCAGCCCTGCGGGACTAGCTTTAAATACGCAGTATTTT.

The chain uses TRBV6-5 and TRBJ1-5; D remains unclear. The CDR3 length is 13 residues. The V gene's germline CDR1 is MNHEY and CDR2 SVGAGI. The V end was cut by 0 bases, the J end by 4 bases, with 4 bases between. The CDR3 reads CASSYSTNQPQHF. DNA for the CDR3: TGTGCCAGCAGTTACTCAACAAATCAGCCCCAGCATTTT.